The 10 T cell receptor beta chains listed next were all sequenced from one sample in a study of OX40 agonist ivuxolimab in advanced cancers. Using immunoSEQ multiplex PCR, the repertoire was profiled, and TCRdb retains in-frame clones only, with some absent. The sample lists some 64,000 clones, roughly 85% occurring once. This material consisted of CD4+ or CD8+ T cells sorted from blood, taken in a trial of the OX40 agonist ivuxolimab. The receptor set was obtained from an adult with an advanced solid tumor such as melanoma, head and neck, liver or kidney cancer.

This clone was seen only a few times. CDR3 residues: CASSDPGRGPNQPQHF. CDR3 DNA sequence: TGTGCCAGCAGTGACCCGGGACGGGGGCCCAATCAGCCCCAGCATTTT. V is TRBV27 and J is TRBJ1-5; maybe TRBD1 (6 bases). The CDR3 spans 16 residues. Germline loops: CDR1 MNHEY, CDR2 SMNVEV (reference sequence). The germline V and J ends were trimmed by 5 bases and 3 bases, with 17 bases remaining between them.

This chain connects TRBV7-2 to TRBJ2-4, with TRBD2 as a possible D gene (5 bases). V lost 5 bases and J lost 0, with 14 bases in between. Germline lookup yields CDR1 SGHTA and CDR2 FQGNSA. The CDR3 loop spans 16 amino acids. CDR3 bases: TGTGCCAGCAGCCCATCGGGGAAACTAGCCAAAAACATTCAGTACTTC. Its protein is CASSPSGKLAKNIQYF.

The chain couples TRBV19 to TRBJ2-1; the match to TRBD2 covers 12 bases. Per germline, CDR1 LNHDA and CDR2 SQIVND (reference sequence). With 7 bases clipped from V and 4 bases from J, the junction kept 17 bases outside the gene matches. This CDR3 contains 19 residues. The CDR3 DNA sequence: TGTGCCAGTACCAATGGCCGGACTAGCGGGGTACGAGGGTACAATGAGCAGTTCTTC. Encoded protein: CASTNGRTSGVRGYNEQFF.

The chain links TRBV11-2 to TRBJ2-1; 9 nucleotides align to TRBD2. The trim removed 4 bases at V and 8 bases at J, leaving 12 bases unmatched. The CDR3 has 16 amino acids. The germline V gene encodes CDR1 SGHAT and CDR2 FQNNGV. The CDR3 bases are TGTGCCAGCAGCTCTCCGATTAGCGGGGGAGGAGATGAGCAGTTCTTC. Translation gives CASSSPISGGGDEQFF.

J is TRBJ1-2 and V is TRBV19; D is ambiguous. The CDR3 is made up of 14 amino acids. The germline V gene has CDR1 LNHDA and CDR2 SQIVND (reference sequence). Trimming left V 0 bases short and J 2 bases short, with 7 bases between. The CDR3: CASSIDRGNYGYTF. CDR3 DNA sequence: TGTGCCAGTAGTATAGATCGGGGAAACTATGGCTACACCTTC.

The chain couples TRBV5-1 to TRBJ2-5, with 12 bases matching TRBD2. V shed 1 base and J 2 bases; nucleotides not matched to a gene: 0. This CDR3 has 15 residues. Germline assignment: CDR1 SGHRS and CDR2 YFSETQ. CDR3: CASSLTSGGQETQYF. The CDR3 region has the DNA TGCGCCAGCAGCTTGACTAGCGGGGGGCAAGAGACCCAGTACTTC.

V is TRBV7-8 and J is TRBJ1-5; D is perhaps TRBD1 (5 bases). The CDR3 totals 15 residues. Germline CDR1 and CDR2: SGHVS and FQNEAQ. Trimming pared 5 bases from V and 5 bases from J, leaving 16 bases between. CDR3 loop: CASSPHAFRDQPQHF. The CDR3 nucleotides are TGTGCCAGCAGCCCCCACGCCTTCAGGGATCAGCCCCAGCATTTT. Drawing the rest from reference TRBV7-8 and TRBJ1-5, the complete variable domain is GAGVSQSPRYKVAKRGQDVALRCDPISGHVSLFWYQQALGQGPEFLTYFQNEAQLDKSGLPSDRFFAERPEGSVSTLKIQRTQQEDSAVYLCASSPHAFRDQPQHFGDGTRLSIL.

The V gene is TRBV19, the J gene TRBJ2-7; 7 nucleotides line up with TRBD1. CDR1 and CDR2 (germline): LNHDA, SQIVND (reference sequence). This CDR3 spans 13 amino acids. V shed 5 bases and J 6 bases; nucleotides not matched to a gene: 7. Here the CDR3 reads CASSVQGVREQYF. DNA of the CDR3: TGTGCCAGTAGTGTTCAGGGGGTACGCGAGCAGTACTTC.

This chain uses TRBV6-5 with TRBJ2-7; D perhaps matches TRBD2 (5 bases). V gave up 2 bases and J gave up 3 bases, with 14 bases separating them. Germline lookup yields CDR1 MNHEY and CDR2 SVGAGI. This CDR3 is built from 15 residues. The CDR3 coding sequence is TGTGCCAGCAGTTACCGGACTGCTGCCAGCTACGAGCAGTACTTC. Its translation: CASSYRTAASYEQYF.

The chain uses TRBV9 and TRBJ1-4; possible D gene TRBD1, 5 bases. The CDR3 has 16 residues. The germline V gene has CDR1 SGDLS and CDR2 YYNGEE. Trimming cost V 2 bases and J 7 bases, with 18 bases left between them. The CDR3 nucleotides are TGTGCCAGCAGCGTGGACGGCGGGACCCCGGGTGAAAAACTGTTTTTT. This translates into CASSVDGGTPGEKLFF.